Shown below are 29 T cell receptor beta chains from a single sample sequenced in a study of T cell repertoires in cytomegalovirus infection. TCRdb analysed the reads with MiXCR anew, one entry per CDR3 protein. The sample shows around 100,000 distinct CDR3 sequences, less than 55% of them seen only once. These TCRs' antigens remain unknown. The sequences come from CD8+ T cells from cultured PBMCs, collected from culture after CMV antigen stimulation. The source is a human donor in good health (CMV status not recorded). Some clones in this sample may be carry-over from other donors' samples.

This clonotype was observed at least ten times. The chain combines TRBV6-1 with TRBJ1-2; 7 nucleotides align to TRBD1. This CDR3 has 16 amino acids. Germline V lookup: CDR1 MNHNS, CDR2 SASEGT. J was trimmed by 0 bases and V by 3 bases; bases with no gene match: 7. This CDR3 reads CASSETGTASNYGYTF. The CDR3 coding sequence is TGTGCCAGCAGTGAGACCGGGACAGCTTCTAACTATGGCTACACCTTC.

The chain is built from TRBV12-3 or TRBV12-4 and TRBJ1-2, with D possibly matching TRBD1 (5 bases). The CDR3 covers 18 residues. The ends were cut back, 5 bases at V and 4 bases at J, with 26 bases in the middle. Here the CDR3 reads CASSPTALHLPYGYGYTF. The DNA for the CDR3 is TGTGCCAGCAGTCCGACAGCGCTCCACTTGCCCTATGGCTATGGCTACACCTTC.

The CDR3 here is CASSPGPGDTQYF. As DNA, the CDR3 is TGTGCCAGCAGCCCTGGACCCGGGGATACGCAGTATTTT. The V gene is TRBV28, the J gene TRBJ2-3; D remains unclear. Per the germline V gene, CDR1 is MDHEN and CDR2 is SYDVKM. The CDR3 runs 13 residues. V was clipped by 6 bases and J by 6 bases, with 13 bases between them. The full variable domain, in which reference TRBV28 and TRBJ2-3 provide the parts outside the CDR3, is DVKVTQSSRYLVKRTGEKVFLECVQDMDHENMFWYRQDPGLGLRLIYFSYDVKMKEKGDIPEGYSVSREKKERFSLILESASTNQTSMYLCASSPGPGDTQYFGPGTRLTVL.

The V call is TRBV11-2, the J call TRBJ2-7; D gene unclear. The CDR3 covers 15 residues. Germline assignment: CDR1 SGHAT and CDR2 FQNNGV. V lost 1 base and J 0 bases, leaving 10 bases between the germline ends. The DNA for the CDR3 is TGTGCCAGCAGCTTAGGCGGTAGCAGCTCCTACGAGCAGTACTTC. Translation: CASSLGGSSSYEQYF.

The V call is TRBV29-1, the J call TRBJ1-2; TRBD1 is a possible D gene (6 bases). Between the trimmed V and J ends, which lost 6 bases and 5 bases, there was a span of 16 bases. CDR3 length: 13 residues. Per the germline V gene, CDR1 is SQVTM and CDR2 is ANQGSEA. CDR3 nucleotide sequence: TGCAGCGTAGCGACAGGAGTCGATTATGGCTACACCTTC. It codes for CSVATGVDYGYTF.

This clonotype was seen repeatedly, ten times or more. The chain couples TRBV7-9 to TRBJ2-7; D not resolved. The CDR3 covers 15 residues. Between the trimmed V and J ends, which lost 5 bases and 0 bases, there was a span of 14 bases. The V gene's germline CDR1 is SEHNR and CDR2 FQNEAQ (reference sequence). CDR3 coding DNA: TGTGCCAGCAGCCCCCAAGGTGGGAACTCCTACGAGCAGTACTTC. Protein: CASSPQGGNSYEQYF.

The J gene is TRBJ1-2, the V gene TRBV27, with 7 bases lining up with TRBD1. The CDR3 is 15 residues long. The germline gives CDR1 MNHEY, CDR2 SMNVEV (reference sequence). The J segment lost 6 bases and the V segment lost 0 bases, leaving 7 bases of the junction unmatched. CDR3 bases: TGTGCCAGCAGTTTATCGAAGCAGGGGGGGGATGGCTACACCTTC. Translated: CASSLSKQGGDGYTF.

The V gene is TRBV28, the J gene TRBJ2-2; D unresolved. Germline CDR1 and CDR2: MDHEN and SYDVKM. Trimming removed 5 bases from V and 11 bases from J, with 18 bases in between. This CDR3 is 14 amino acids long. CDR3 residues: CASSPRIGPRELFF. The CDR3 DNA sequence: TGTGCCAGCAGTCCCAGAATTGGACCACGTGAGCTGTTTTTT.

This clonotype showed up just a few times. The CDR3 reads CASSPSWGNDEQYF. As DNA, the CDR3 is TGTGCCAGCAGTCCGAGTTGGGGGAATGACGAGCAGTACTTC. The chain has TRBV12-3 or TRBV12-4 and TRBJ2-7; D may match TRBD1 or TRBD2 (5 bases each). The CDR3 length is 14 residues. The V and J ends lost 5 bases and 5 bases respectively, with 16 bases between them.

V and J are TRBV27 and TRBJ1-1, with 7 bases matching TRBD1. The V gene end was trimmed by 5 bases and the J gene end by 4 bases; junction bases not matched to a gene: 10. Germline V gene data show CDR1 as MNHEY and CDR2 as SMNVEV (reference sequence). The CDR3 consists of 15 residues. CDR3 in DNA: TGTGCCAGCAGTGTGGACAGGTCGGGAGTCACTGAAGCTTTCTTT. Translating gives CASSVDRSGVTEAFF.

The sample holds a few counts of this clonotype. The chain uses TRBV6-5 and TRBJ1-5; 11 nucleotides align to TRBD1. CDR1 and CDR2 from the germline V gene are MNHEY and SVGAGI. CDR3 length equals 16 residues. After removal of 5 bases from V and 6 bases from J, the junction contained 9 bases not matched to a gene. This CDR3 is CASSPFGDRGFQPQHF. CDR3 DNA sequence: TGTGCCAGCAGTCCCTTCGGGGACAGGGGGTTTCAGCCCCAGCATTTT.

This clonotype was picked up one time. The V call is TRBV7-2, the J call TRBJ2-1; D possibly corresponds to TRBD2 (6 bases). From germline, CDR1 is SGHTA and CDR2 FQGNSA. The CDR3 runs 14 residues. Trimming pared 3 bases from V and 9 bases from J, leaving 15 bases between. CDR3 in amino acids: CASSLFAGPIEQFF. CDR3 sequence (DNA): TGTGCCAGCAGCTTGTTTGCGGGGCCGATTGAGCAGTTCTTC.

This clonotype was counted at least ten times. A junction boundary mismatches the germline segment, possibly from a read error. This chain uses TRBV20-1 with TRBJ2-1; 11 bases align to TRBD2. In germline, CDR1 is DFQATT, CDR2 SNEGSKA (reference sequence). CDR3 size: 16 residues. The CDR3, as DNA: TGCAGTGCCTCGGAGGCACTAGCGGGGGTCTCCAATGTGCAGTTCTTC. It codes for CSASEALAGVSNVQFF.

The chain joins TRBV7-8 to TRBJ2-7; 7 nucleotides match TRBD1. V shed 5 bases and J 6 bases; nucleotides not matched to a gene: 7. The CDR3 contains 13 residues. Germline V gives CDR1 SGHVS, CDR2 FQNEAQ. CDR3 nucleotides: TGTGCCAGCAGCCCCGGGACAGTTGGCGAGCAGTACTTC. Translating gives CASSPGTVGEQYF.

The CDR3 sequence: CASSFQPLGGAGTEAFF. CDR3 DNA: TGTGCCAGCAGCTTCCAGCCCTTAGGGGGCGCGGGTACTGAAGCTTTCTTT. J is TRBJ1-1 and V is TRBV7-6, with 7 bases identical to TRBD1. The CDR3 has 17 amino acids. V lost 3 bases and J lost 5; bases outside the gene matches: 15. The germline V gene encodes CDR1 SGHVS and CDR2 FNYEAQ.

The V call is TRBV19, the J call TRBJ2-1; 7 bases are a match to TRBD2. Germline CDR1 LNHDA, CDR2 SQIVND (reference sequence). The CDR3 is 14 amino acids. Unmatched junction bases numbered 12, after V lost 8 bases and J lost 8 bases. Here the CDR3 DNA reads TGTGCCAGTTCCTGGGGGGGTGGTTTCGATGAGCAGTTCTTC. This gives the protein CASSWGGGFDEQFF.

J is TRBJ2-7 and V is TRBV6-1; 7 nucleotides line up with TRBD2. This CDR3 is 14 amino acids long. The germline CDR1 and CDR2 sequences are MNHNS and SASEGT. Unmatched junction bases numbered 2, after V lost 1 base and J lost 2 bases. The chain's CDR3 is CASSEGAGAYEQYF. CDR3 coding DNA: TGTGCCAGCAGTGAAGGGGCGGGAGCCTACGAGCAGTACTTC.

The chain recombines TRBV7-6 with TRBJ2-1, with a weak D call TRBD1 (5 bases). There are 15 residues in the CDR3. Trimming took 1 base from V and 5 from J, leaving 12 bases between them. Germline-derived CDR1 and CDR2 are SGHVS and FNYEAQ. The CDR3 coding sequence is TGTGCCAGCAGCTTAGTTTTAGGGGTCAACAATGAGCAGTTCTTC. Protein sequence: CASSLVLGVNNEQFF.

This clonotype was found a few times. This chain connects TRBV4-1 to TRBJ1-1, with D unresolved. Deletions cut 3 bases from V and 0 bases from J, with 11 bases between. The CDR3 has 15 amino acids. Germline CDR1 is MGHRA and CDR2 is YSYEKL. The DNA of the CDR3 is TGCGCCAGCAGCCAGTTCGCGGAAATGAACACTGAAGCTTTCTTT. Encoded protein: CASSQFAEMNTEAFF.

V gene TRBV7-9 combines with J gene TRBJ1-2, with D perhaps matching TRBD1 (6 bases). Germline values: CDR1 SEHNR, CDR2 FQNEAQ (reference sequence). CDR3 size: 16 residues. V was trimmed by 1 base and J by 0 bases, leaving 12 bases between them. CDR3 coding DNA: TGTGCCAGCAGCTTAGTAGGCAGGACAGCTAACTATGGCTACACCTTC. It is translated as CASSLVGRTANYGYTF.

The chain is built from TRBV11-2 and TRBJ2-3; maybe TRBD2 (5 bases). The CDR3 length is 15 residues. CDR1 SGHAT and CDR2 FQNNGV come from the germline V gene. Trimming removed 2 bases at V and 2 bases at J, with 11 bases between. In DNA, the CDR3 is TGTGCCAGCAGCTTAATTGGACTGTTCACAGATACGCAGTATTTT. This sequence encodes CASSLIGLFTDTQYF. The variable domain in full, with the rest retrieved from reference TRBV11-2 and TRBJ2-3, is EAGVAQSPRYKIIEKRQSVAFWCNPISGHATLYWYQQILGQGPKLLIQFQNNGVVDDSQLPKDRFSAERLKGVDSTLKIQPAKLEDSAVYLCASSLIGLFTDTQYFGPGTRLTVL.

This clonotype turned up a few times. This chain connects TRBV6-6 to TRBJ1-1, with D possibly TRBD1 on 6 matching bases. Germline values: CDR1 MNHNY, CDR2 SVGAGI (reference sequence). V gave up 6 bases and J gave up 1 base, with 12 bases separating them. This CDR3 has 14 residues. CDR3 sequence reads: CASRELQGNTEAFF. DNA for the CDR3: TGTGCCAGCAGGGAACTACAGGGGAACACTGAAGCTTTCTTT.

Many counts were recorded for this clonotype. This chain joins TRBV7-7 and TRBJ1-1, with D unclear. CDR3 length equals 13 residues. The V end was cut by 2 bases, the J end by 2 bases, with 6 bases between. CDR1 is SSHAT and CDR2 is FNYEAQ in the germline V gene (reference sequence). The CDR3 DNA is TGTGCCAGCAGCTTATTAGCCAACACTGAAGCTTTCTTT. It encodes CASSLLANTEAFF.

This chain links TRBV12-3 or TRBV12-4 with TRBJ2-7; D remains unclear. Trimming took off 5 bases at V and 2 bases at J, with 13 bases between the two ends. The CDR3 length is 14 residues. DNA of the CDR3: TGTGCCAGCAGTCAAGGGCATTTAACCTACGAGCAGTACTTC. It specifies CASSQGHLTYEQYF.

This rearrangement joins TRBV2 to TRBJ2-7; the match to TRBD1 covers 7 bases. Germline V lookup: CDR1 SNHLY, CDR2 FYNNEI. The CDR3 consists of 16 residues. The trim removed 5 bases at V and 3 bases at J, leaving 13 bases unmatched. In DNA, the CDR3 is TGTGCCAGCAGTCGAACCTTTACCGGGACAGACTACGAGCAGTACTTC. As protein: CASSRTFTGTDYEQYF.

This clonotype was detected only a few times. The J gene is TRBJ2-3, the V gene TRBV2; maybe TRBD2 (5 bases). Germline V gene sequence: CDR1 SNHLY, CDR2 FYNNEI. The CDR3 has 16 residues. V lost 5 bases and J lost 0, with 15 bases in between. For the CDR3, the DNA is TGTGCCAGCAGTTCGGACTTGTCTGGGAGCACAGATACGCAGTATTTT. This sequence encodes CASSSDLSGSTDTQYF.

This chain uses TRBV7-7 with TRBJ2-5, with 7 positions matching TRBD1. CDR1 and CDR2 from the germline V gene are SSHAT and FNYEAQ (reference sequence). The CDR3 runs to 14 residues. The V segment lost 5 bases and the J segment 7 bases; nucleotides outside the gene matches: 10. DNA of the CDR3: TGTGCCAGCAGCGAGGGACAGTGGGTAGGGACCCAGTACTTC. Amino acid sequence: CASSEGQWVGTQYF.

The count of this clonotype is one. V gene TRBV19 combines with J gene TRBJ1-3, with 7 bases matching TRBD1. V lost 3 bases to trimming and J lost 0 bases; unmatched junction nucleotides: 2. The CDR3 spans 15 residues. Germline CDR1 reads LNHDA; CDR2 reads SQIVND (reference sequence). The CDR3 sequence is CASSMTGTSGNTIYF. The CDR3 coding sequence is TGTGCCAGTAGTATGACAGGGACCTCTGGAAACACCATATATTTT.

The chain links TRBV27 to TRBJ2-3; 8 bases map to TRBD1. Germline V gene sequence: CDR1 MNHEY, CDR2 SMNVEV (reference sequence). Trimming cost V 5 bases and J 0 bases; bases outside gene matches: 10. The CDR3 contains 17 residues. The chain's CDR3 is CASSPTRQGPSTDTQYF. CDR3 sequence (DNA): TGTGCCAGCAGTCCAACCAGACAGGGGCCTAGCACAGATACGCAGTATTTT.